Listed below are T cell receptor beta chains from one sample, sequenced in a study of shared clonotypes between healthy human individuals. Using immunoSEQ multiplex PCR, the repertoire was profiled, and TCRdb retains in-frame clones only, with some absent. The table records approximately 1,500,000 clones, 95% to 99% of them present only once. Material: naive CD4+ T cells sorted from blood. The receptors originated from a man aged 30 to 39 in good health. The CDR3 runs from the conserved cysteine through the conserved F or W. A D gene is named only where the DNA matches it firmly. Size is stated for part of the rows, as once, few or many counts, or as a class when the clone is expanded.

TRBJ1-1	NA	NA	11	TRBV7-2	CASSLNTEAFF	TGTGCCAGCAGTTTGAACACTGAAGCTTTCTTT
TRBJ2-3	NA	NA	12	TRBV5-1	CASSPRADTQYF	TGCGCCAGCAGCCCCAGGGCAGATACGCAGTATTTT
TRBJ2-7	NA	NA	15	TRBV2	CASSGRQDSSYEQYF	TGTGCCAGCAGCGGTCGACAGGACAGCTCCTACGAGCAGTACTTC
TRBJ2-7	NA	NA	12	TRBV28	CASRQGTYEQYF	TGTGCCAGCAGACAGGGAACCTACGAGCAGTACTTC
TRBJ2-5	NA	NA	16	TRBV7-6	CASSSPYLTPQETQYF	TGTGCCAGCAGCTCTCCGTACCTTACCCCCCAAGAGACCCAGTACTTC
TRBJ2-5	once	NA	15	TRBV5-1	CASSFDPHSAETQYF	TGCGCCAGCAGCTTTGACCCCCACTCGGCAGAGACCCAGTACTTC
TRBJ2-6	NA	NA	15	TRBV5-1	CASTLAVSGANVLTF	TGCGCCAGCACCCTCGCGGTATCTGGGGCCAACGTCCTGACTTTC
TRBJ1-2	NA	NA	16	TRBV2	CASSEKALDFNYGYTF	TGTGCCAGCAGTGAAAAAGCCTTGGACTTTAACTATGGCTACACCTTC
TRBJ2-7	NA	TRBD1	14	TRBV10-1	CASSEGTATYEQYF	TGCGCCAGCAGTGAGGGGACAGCGACCTACGAGCAGTACTTC
TRBJ2-3	once	NA	15	TRBV7-3	CASSFFGSSTDTQYF	TGTGCCAGCAGCTTTTTCGGTTCTAGCACAGATACGCAGTATTTT
TRBJ1-2	NA	TRBD1	15	TRBV6-4	CASSETGWRPYGYTF	TGTGCCAGCAGTGAGACAGGGTGGAGACCCTATGGCTACACCTTC
TRBJ2-1	NA	NA	11	TRBV9	CASSAVDEQFF	TGTGCCAGCAGCGCCGTCGATGAGCAGTTCTTC
TRBJ2-1	NA	TRBD1	15	TRBV11-1	CASSFGGQGWNEQFF	TGTGCCAGCAGCTTCGGTGGACAGGGTTGGAATGAGCAGTTCTTC
TRBJ2-1	NA	NA	12	TRBV27	CASSLRGSEQFF	TGTGCCAGCAGTTTGAGGGGGAGTGAGCAGTTCTTC